The 7 T cell receptor beta chains below come from one sample, sequenced in a study of tumor and adjacent non-tumor tissue in lung cancer. The library came from three nested PCR rounds adapted from ARM-PCR protocols. MiXCR, run by TCRdb on the multiplex PCR reads, gives a single entry per CDR3 protein. This table holds 100,000 or so distinct CDR3 sequences, 80% found once. This sample's RNA came from whole unsorted tissue. Distant lung tissue was collected more than 3 cm away from the tumor edge. The sample consisted of distant non-tumor lung tissue. All receptors derive from a man in his 60s with small cell lung cancer.

With regard to this clonotype: Sequence at one end of the junction differs from germline and may be a read error. This sequence joins TRBV6-5 and TRBJ2-3, with D hard to call. In germline, CDR1 is MNHEY, CDR2 SVGAGI. The CDR3 is 13 amino acids. CDR3 in DNA: TGTGACAGCACCCTTAACTTAACAGATACGCAGTATTTT. Translated: CDSTLNLTDTQYF.

Turning to this clonotype: This may come from a read error, since a much larger clone is one base off. This chain links TRBV7-8 with TRBJ2-1; 10 bases map to TRBD2. The CDR3 totals 15 residues. Trimming took 5 bases from V and 15 from J; bases not matched to a gene: 16. In germline, CDR1 is SGHVS, CDR2 FQNEAQ. CDR3 protein: CASSGGTSATASRFF. In DNA, the CDR3 is TGTGCCAGCAGCGGGGGGACTAGCGCCACAGCCAGTCGGTTCTTC.

The V gene is TRBV12-3 or TRBV12-4, the J gene TRBJ2-5; 7 nucleotides match TRBD1. This CDR3 comprises 16 residues. Losses at the gene ends were 3 bases for V and 5 bases for J; bases not matched to a gene: 12. CDR3 region: CASSFWWTGGRETQYF. Written as DNA, the CDR3 is TGTGCCAGCAGTTTTTGGTGGACAGGAGGCCGGGAGACCCAGTACTTC.

A note on this clonotype: Given the absence of the conserved phenylalanine or tryptophan at the CDR3 end, a read error is likely. The chain uses TRBV6-6 and TRBJ2-4; D not resolved. The CDR3 sequence is 15 residues long. With 4 bases removed from V and 0 bases from J, the gap between germline ends came to 10 bases. Germline V gene sequence: CDR1 MNHNY, CDR2 SVGAGI (reference sequence). The chain's CDR3 is CASSFTDLAKNIQYL. As DNA, the CDR3 is TGTGCCAGCAGTTTTACTGACTTAGCCAAAAACATTCAGTACCTC.

This chain connects TRBV6-2 or TRBV6-3 to TRBJ2-1; D call uncertain. The CDR3 extends over 13 amino acids. Germline loops: CDR1 MNHEY, CDR2 SVGEGT. CDR3 coding DNA: TGTGCTAACAGTACCGGTCCTAACATTGAGCAGTTCTTC. Protein product: CANSTGPNIEQFF.

With regard to this clonotype: The CDR3 ends on some other residue instead of the conserved phenylalanine or tryptophan, so this is likely a read error. The chain combines TRBV11-3 with TRBJ2-3; D is undetermined. In germline, CDR1 is SGHNT, CDR2 YENEEA. The CDR3 spans 12 residues. CDR3 residues: CASSSAFDTQYY. The CDR3 DNA sequence: TGTGCCAGTAGCTCAGCCTTCGATACACAGTATTAT.

This clonotype has just one count. A read error is likely, as this CDR3 ends without the conserved phenylalanine or tryptophan. The J gene is TRBJ1-5, the V gene TRBV12-3 or TRBV12-4, with 8 bases lining up with TRBD1. CDR3 length equals 15 residues. The CDR3: CANSLRTGNYQPQHL. CDR3 nucleotide sequence: TGTGCCAACAGTTTAAGGACAGGGAACTATCAGCCCCAGCATTTA.